Listed here are 31 T cell receptor beta chains from one sample, sequenced in a study of cytomegalovirus exposure and HLA in healthy donors. The data were produced by immunoSEQ multiplex PCR, yet TCRdb's version contains in-frame clones alone and is incomplete. This table holds around 150,000 clones, just under 85% found once. Sequencing was performed on PBMCs. These TCRs come from a man aged 25 to 40 in good health and CMV-seropositive.

V usage is TRBV19 and J usage is TRBJ2-3, with a weak D call TRBD2 (7 bases). This CDR3 contains 16 residues. Per the germline V gene, CDR1 is LNHDA and CDR2 is SQIVND (reference sequence). V dropped 11 bases and J dropped 3 bases, with 24 bases sitting between them. The CDR3 reads CACHVGAGDSTDTQYF. Here the CDR3 DNA reads TGTGCCTGCCACGTGGGGGCGGGGGATTCAACAGATACGCAGTATTTT. Variable domain in full (rest from reference TRBV19 and TRBJ2-3): DGGITQSPKYLFRKEGQNVTLSCEQNLNHDAMYWYRQDPGQGLRLIYYSQIVNDFQKGDIAEGYSVSREKKESFPLTVTSAQKNPTAFYLCACHVGAGDSTDTQYFGPGTRLTVL.

The chain joins TRBV19 to TRBJ2-7, with D maybe TRBD2 (5 bases). Trimming removed 3 bases from V and 3 bases from J, with 15 bases in between. Looked up from germline, CDR1 is LNHDA and CDR2 is SQIVND (reference sequence). The CDR3 length is 15 residues. CDR3 region: CASSIMSGPYYEQYF. As DNA, the CDR3 is TGTGCCAGTAGTATCATGAGCGGACCTTACTACGAGCAGTACTTC.

The chain recombines TRBV13 with TRBJ2-1, with 9 bases aligning to TRBD2. Germline V gene lookup returns CDR1 PRHDT and CDR2 FYEKMQ (reference sequence). CDR3 length equals 14 residues. V lost 7 bases and J lost 4; bases outside the gene matches: 5. The CDR3, as DNA: TGTGCCAGCAACGCGGGGGGGCGGTACAATGAGCAGTTCTTC. Amino acids: CASNAGGRYNEQFF.

V gene TRBV30 combines with J gene TRBJ1-1, with 7 bases matching TRBD1. Trimming cost V 0 bases and J 10 bases; bases outside gene matches: 11. This CDR3 is 14 amino acids long. From germline, CDR1 is GTSNPN and CDR2 SVGIG (reference sequence). The CDR3 sequence: CAWSVRKRDSRAFF. In nucleotides, the CDR3 is TGTGCCTGGAGTGTACGAAAGAGGGACAGCCGAGCTTTCTTT.

This chain links TRBV19 with TRBJ2-5, with D possibly TRBD2 on 6 matching bases. The V gene's germline CDR1 is LNHDA and CDR2 SQIVND (reference sequence). CDR3 length: 13 residues. The V end was cut by 4 bases, the J end by 2 bases, with 8 bases between. Here the CDR3 reads CASSTGLQETQYF. The CDR3 nucleotides are TGTGCCAGTAGTACGGGACTTCAAGAGACCCAGTACTTC.

The V gene is TRBV2, the J gene TRBJ2-5; the D gene is possibly TRBD1 (6 bases). The CDR3 length is 11 residues. The V gene's germline CDR1 is SNHLY and CDR2 FYNNEI. Trimming took off 7 bases at V and 5 bases at J, with 8 bases between the two ends. The chain's CDR3 is CASIQGETQYF. As DNA, the CDR3 is TGTGCCAGCATCCAGGGGGAGACCCAGTACTTC.

The V and J genes are TRBV7-2 and TRBJ2-2; TRBD1 matches at 9 bases. The J segment lost 3 bases and the V segment lost 4 bases, leaving 6 bases of the junction unmatched. Looked up from germline, CDR1 is SGHTA and CDR2 is FQGNSA. This CDR3 spans 16 amino acids. The CDR3 region is CASSYRDRVDTGELFF. The CDR3 nucleotides are TGTGCCAGCAGCTACCGGGACAGGGTGGACACCGGGGAGCTGTTTTTT.

The J gene is TRBJ1-2, the V gene TRBV18, with D possibly being TRBD1 (5 bases). From germline, CDR1 is KGHSH and CDR2 LQKENI. V lost 3 bases, J lost 0 bases, and 11 bases lay in between. This CDR3 region has 15 residues. CDR3 DNA sequence: TGTGCCAGCTCACCGGGGCTAGGGGCTAACTATGGCTACACCTTC. Translating gives CASSPGLGANYGYTF.

The chain links TRBV7-3 to TRBJ2-1; 11 positions match TRBD1. The length of the CDR3 is 15 residues. Germline assignment: CDR1 SGHTA and CDR2 FQGTGA. Unmatched junction bases numbered 5, after V lost 5 bases and J lost 5 bases. The CDR3 DNA sequence: TGTGCCAGCAGCGCTGGGACAGGGGGGCACAATGAGCAGTTCTTC. Translated: CASSAGTGGHNEQFF.

The chain has TRBV27 and TRBJ1-6; D gene unclear. V was trimmed by 8 bases and J by 5 bases, leaving 10 bases between them. Germline CDR1 reads MNHEY; CDR2 reads SMNVEV (reference sequence). CDR3 length equals 13 residues. The CDR3 nucleotides are TGTGCCAGCGGGAGACCGAATAATTCACCCCTCCACTTT. This translates into CASGRPNNSPLHF.

In regard to this clone: The sample carries other DNA sequences with the same CDR3. The gene calls are TRBV5-1 and TRBJ2-3; 14 nucleotides agree with TRBD2. This CDR3 has 16 residues. Per germline, CDR1 SGHRS and CDR2 YFSETQ. The junction had 4 bases not matched to a gene; V was cut back by 4 bases and J by 3 bases. CDR3 region: CASSPGLAGGTDTQYF. CDR3 in DNA: TGCGCCAGCAGCCCAGGACTAGCGGGAGGTACAGATACGCAGTATTTT.

The chain carries TRBV9 and TRBJ2-2; 11 nucleotides align to TRBD1. With 3 bases clipped from V and 5 bases from J, the junction kept 3 bases outside the gene matches. In germline, CDR1 is SGDLS, CDR2 YYNGEE. This CDR3 spans 15 amino acids. Written as DNA, the CDR3 is TGTGCCAGCAGCGAACGGGACAGGGGGACCGGGGAGCTGTTTTTT. Translating it yields CASSERDRGTGELFF. The variable domain in full, completed from reference TRBV9 and TRBJ2-2, reads DSGVTQTPKHLITATGQRVTLRCSPRSGDLSVYWYQQSLDQGLQFLIQYYNGEERAKGNILERFSAQQFPDLHSELNLSSLELGDSALYFCASSERDRGTGELFFGEGSRLTVL.

In its sample, this clone was seen a few times. The chain employs TRBV5-1 and TRBJ2-1; 8 bases align to TRBD1. CDR3 length: 17 amino acids. Looked up from germline, CDR1 is SGHRS and CDR2 is YFSETQ. Trimming took 4 bases from V and 9 from J; bases not matched to a gene: 18. CDR3 nucleotides: TGCGCCAGCAGCAAATGGGACAGGCACCCTCTTGAGGGTGAGCAGTTCTTC. As protein: CASSKWDRHPLEGEQFF.

The V gene is TRBV9, the J gene TRBJ1-2; D is unclear. The V gene lost 3 bases and the J gene lost 4 bases, with 10 bases spanning the gap. The germline V gene encodes CDR1 SGDLS and CDR2 YYNGEE. The CDR3 runs 13 residues. CDR3 region: CASSASRIYGYTF. For the CDR3, the DNA is TGTGCCAGCAGCGCTTCCAGAATCTATGGCTACACCTTC.

The chain employs TRBV11-2 and TRBJ2-7, with D tentatively TRBD2 (6 bases). V dropped 5 bases and J dropped 2 bases, with 16 bases sitting between them. Germline loops: CDR1 SGHAT, CDR2 FQNNGV. This CDR3 contains 15 residues. CDR3 bases: TGTGCCAGCAGCCACCCGGGACGGAGGGCCTACGAGCAGTACTTC. It encodes CASSHPGRRAYEQYF.

The chain is built from TRBV25-1 and TRBJ2-7, with D maybe TRBD2 (6 bases). V lost 10 bases and J lost 2, with 15 bases in between. The CDR3 length is 13 residues. Germline CDR1 and CDR2: MGHDK and SYGVNS. CDR3 loop: CATSVGEAYEQYF. CDR3 bases: TGTGCCACCAGCGTCGGGGAGGCCTACGAGCAGTACTTC.

The V gene is TRBV6-5, the J gene TRBJ2-7; tentative D call: TRBD1 (5 bases). The V gene lost 2 bases and the J gene lost 1 base, with 15 bases spanning the gap. Per the germline V gene, CDR1 is MNHEY and CDR2 is SVGAGI. The CDR3 covers 16 residues. The CDR3 sequence is CASSYQGVGFSYEQYF. The CDR3 region has the DNA TGTGCCAGCAGTTACCAAGGGGTGGGTTTTTCCTACGAGCAGTACTTC.

The rearrangement joins TRBV25-1 to TRBJ2-2; no definite D call. The CDR3 sequence is 13 residues long. Trimming left V 8 bases short and J 1 base short, with 8 bases between. Germline V gene lookup returns CDR1 MGHDK and CDR2 SYGVNS. CDR3 protein: CASGAGNTGELFF. CDR3 DNA: TGTGCCAGCGGCGCAGGGAACACCGGGGAGCTGTTTTTT.

The genes are TRBV7-2 and TRBJ1-5; D not certain. V shed 5 bases and J shed 8 bases, with 13 bases lying between them. The length of the CDR3 is 13 residues. From germline, CDR1 is SGHTA and CDR2 FQGNSA. CDR3 region: CASSRGITEPQHF. The CDR3 nucleotides read TGTGCCAGCAGCCGGGGTATCACAGAGCCCCAGCATTTT.

The chain couples TRBV6-1 to TRBJ2-7, with D possibly TRBD2 on 5 matching bases. From germline, CDR1 is MNHNS and CDR2 SASEGT. Trimming stripped 5 bases from V and 0 bases from J, with 8 bases between. The CDR3 contains 13 residues. CDR3 nucleotides: TGTGCCAGCAGTCTAGCTTTCTCCTACGAGCAGTACTTC. It yields the protein CASSLAFSYEQYF.

This clone has at least ten counts. V usage is TRBV9 and J usage is TRBJ1-2; TRBD1 aligns across 7 bases. CDR3 length equals 17 residues. The trim removed 0 bases at V and 4 bases at J, leaving 12 bases unmatched. CDR1 and CDR2 (germline): SGDLS, YYNGEE. As DNA, the CDR3 is TGTGCCAGCAGCGTAGAAAGGGGGCAGACTGGACCCTATGGCTACACCTTC. This encodes CASSVERGQTGPYGYTF.

The V gene is TRBV7-9, the J gene TRBJ2-5; perhaps TRBD2 as D (7 bases). V shed 6 bases and J shed 4 bases, with 18 bases lying between them. The germline CDR1 and CDR2 sequences are SEHNR and FQNEAQ (reference sequence). The CDR3 contains 15 residues. This CDR3 reads CASRHGGGGGETQYF. The CDR3 region has the DNA TGTGCCAGCAGACACGGCGGGGGCGGGGGAGAGACCCAGTACTTC.

The table lists this clone with a few counts. This chain uses TRBV7-9 with TRBJ1-1, with TRBD1 identical over 7 bases. The germline CDR1 and CDR2 sequences are SEHNR and FQNEAQ (reference sequence). Trimming took 7 bases from V and 6 from J; bases not matched to a gene: 8. The CDR3 is 13 residues long. As DNA, the CDR3 is TGTGCCAGCACCCAGGGGGGAAGGGCTGAAGCTTTCTTT. This codes for CASTQGGRAEAFF.

The chain has TRBV11-2 and TRBJ2-5; tentatively, D is TRBD2 (6 bases). V was clipped by 8 bases and J by 2 bases, with 18 bases between them. Germline V lookup: CDR1 SGHAT, CDR2 FQNNGV. The CDR3 is made up of 15 amino acids. The CDR3 region has the DNA TGTGCCAGCCTTAGGGACGGGGGTCCACAAGAGACCCAGTACTTC. Translated: CASLRDGGPQETQYF.

The CDR3 sequence: CASSLGLQETQYF. CDR3 bases: TGCGCCAGCAGCTTGGGGCTCCAAGAGACCCAGTACTTC. This chain links TRBV5-1 with TRBJ2-5, with no clear D. This CDR3 spans 13 amino acids. From germline, CDR1 is SGHRS and CDR2 YFSETQ. Trimming removed 0 bases from V and 1 base from J, with 4 bases in between.

The V call is TRBV5-4, the J call TRBJ2-3; 8 bases agree with TRBD1. This CDR3 has 16 residues. V was pared by 4 bases and J by 1 base, with 8 bases of the junction left unmatched. The germline V gene has CDR1 SGHNT and CDR2 YYREEE (reference sequence). The CDR3 sequence is CASSPRAGGGTDTQYF. CDR3 bases: TGTGCCAGCAGCCCCAGGGCAGGGGGCGGCACAGATACGCAGTATTTT.

Note on this clone: A read error may produce the germline difference seen at one junction end. This rearrangement joins TRBV27 to TRBJ2-2; 7 nucleotides agree with TRBD2. The V gene's germline CDR1 is MNHEY and CDR2 SMNVEV (reference sequence). The CDR3 contains 13 residues. CDR3 nucleotide sequence: TGTGCCATCAGTCGGGGGGTGAGGGGGGAGCTGTTTTTT. It translates to CAISRGVRGELFF.

V usage is TRBV4-3 and J usage is TRBJ2-3; TRBD2 matches at 8 bases. V gave up 1 base and J gave up 4 bases; unmatched junction bases: 13. Germline values: CDR1 LGHNA, CDR2 YSLEER. The length of the CDR3 is 18 residues. Here the CDR3 DNA reads TGCGCCAGCAGCCAAGGGCAACGGGGGGGCCGGAGGTCAGATACGCAGTATTTT. The encoded protein is CASSQGQRGGRRSDTQYF.

V gene TRBV7-2 combines with J gene TRBJ2-7; 11 positions agree with TRBD1. Trimming at V came to 7 bases and at J to 4 bases, leaving 6 bases not matched to a gene. The CDR3 is 14 residues long. Germline V gene sequence: CDR1 SGHTA, CDR2 FQGNSA. CDR3 loop: CASTPGTGGYEQYF. CDR3 bases: TGTGCCAGCACACCCGGGACAGGGGGTTACGAGCAGTACTTC.

V usage is TRBV6-1 and J usage is TRBJ1-6; D is perhaps TRBD1 (6 bases). CDR3 length: 16 residues. Germline V gene sequence: CDR1 MNHNS, CDR2 SASEGT. V was clipped by 0 bases and J by 2 bases, with 8 bases between them. This CDR3 is CASSEAQGPYNSPLHF. CDR3 coding DNA: TGTGCCAGCAGTGAAGCTCAGGGGCCCTATAATTCACCCCTCCACTTT.

The V and J genes are TRBV4-2 and TRBJ2-5; 12 positions agree with TRBD2. Looked up from germline, CDR1 is LGHNA and CDR2 is YNFKEQ. J was trimmed by 5 bases and V by 1 base; bases with no gene match: 5. The CDR3 has 16 amino acids. DNA of the CDR3: TGTGCCAGCAGCCAAGCTAGCGGGGGGGAAGGGGAGACCCAGTACTTC. Translated: CASSQASGGEGETQYF.